The subject of this entry is one TCR beta chain. The antigen is not known. This record belongs to a study of chemoradiotherapy in HPV16-positive cancers. Study-level information: Functional T-cell assays on two HPV16-positive patients' cells defined candidate HPV-specific clones and common TCR motifs. Study results and limitations: Better recurrence-free survival went with HPV-responsive T-cell expansion in HPV16-positive patients.

The CDR3 loop spans 15 amino acids. Germline-derived CDR1 and CDR2 are SGHNT and YYREEE (reference sequence). V was pared by 1 base and J by 4 bases, with 12 bases between. The repertoire was sequenced with immunoSEQ multiplex PCR; TCRdb's copy has only in-frame clones and lacks some. The sample has 7,500 to 8,000 clones, approximately 80% seen once. Repeated repertoire sampling spanned the course of chemoradiotherapy. Sampling was done from a patient who underwent chemoradiotherapy. V usage is TRBV5-4 and J usage is TRBJ2-1, with a tentative D call TRBD2 (6 bases). The sequence was collected from a human donor with HPV-associated anogenital cancer. CDR3 loop: CASSLRGAGYNEQFF. In DNA form, the CDR3 reads TGTGCCAGCAGCTTGAGGGGAGCGGGTTACAATGAGCAGTTCTTC.